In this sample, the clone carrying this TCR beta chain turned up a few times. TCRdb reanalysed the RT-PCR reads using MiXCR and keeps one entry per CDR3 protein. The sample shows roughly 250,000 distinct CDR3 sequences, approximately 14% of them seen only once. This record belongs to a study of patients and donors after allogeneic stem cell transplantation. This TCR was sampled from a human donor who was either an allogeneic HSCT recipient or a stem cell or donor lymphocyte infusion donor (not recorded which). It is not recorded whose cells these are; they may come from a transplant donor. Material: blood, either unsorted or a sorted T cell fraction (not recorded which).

The CDR3 bases are TGTGCCAGCAGCCAAGAGGGACGAGGCATTCAGTACTTC. It translates to CASSQEGRGIQYF. The gene calls are TRBV3-1 and TRBJ2-4; perhaps D is TRBD1 or TRBD2 (5 bases each). CDR3 size: 13 residues. Trimming stripped 0 bases from V and 9 bases from J, with 9 bases between. Germline CDR1 LGHDT, CDR2 YNNKEL (reference sequence).